The T cell receptor beta chain under discussion was sequenced for a study of blood T cell repertoires in COVID-19. Study at large: PBMCs, B-cell-depleted T cells, or T cells were the source of the cDNA or gDNA that made up the material.

Cohort 3 recovery required two negative PCRs, clearance, or symptom resolution. Original processing methods: Estimation of nucleated cell counts relied on the amplification of reference gene primers. Only in-frame clones appear in the TCRdb table, and some are missing; sequencing was by immunoSEQ multiplex PCR. The DNA gave D and trimming, while V, J and clone size come from that table. The sample contains roughly 250,000 clones, 80% to 90% of which appear only once. V lost 2 bases and J 0 bases, leaving 8 bases between the germline ends. Germline lookup yields CDR1 LNHDA and CDR2 SQIVND (reference sequence). This CDR3 has 16 residues.

This TCR came from a woman aged 25 to 39 who had recovered from COVID-19. The chain joins TRBV19 to TRBJ2-6; no clear D gene. The sequenced sample was PBMCs or T cells enriched from blood (not recorded which). The CDR3 nucleotides are TGTGCCAGTAGTATACAGAGGTCCTCTGGGGCCAACGTCCTGACTTTC. Its translation is CASSIQRSSGANVLTF.